A selection of T cell receptor beta chains follows, all from one sample in a study of cytomegalovirus exposure and HLA in healthy donors. The protocol was immunoSEQ multiplex PCR, while the TCRdb copy is restricted to in-frame clones and leaves out a portion. The table records about 260,000 clones, approximately 70% of them present only once. Sequenced sample: PBMCs. These receptor sequences come from a female donor in good health and CMV-seronegative. Each CDR3 is given without its conserved first and last residue. Only some rows state a clone size, as once, few, many or a class for expanded clones.

v_gene: TRBV6-1; len: 13; abundance: .; j_gene: TRBJ2-5; CDR3aa: ASSEVPGQGGTQY
v_gene: TRBV10-1; len: 10; abundance: .; j_gene: TRBJ2-7; CDR3aa: ASSESEHEQY
v_gene: TRBV11-2; len: 13; abundance: few; j_gene: TRBJ1-6; CDR3aa: ASSLGGTGNSPLH
v_gene: TRBV4-1; len: 16; abundance: .; j_gene: TRBJ2-5; CDR3aa: ASSQAGLAGVRAETQY
v_gene: TRBV5-1; len: 15; abundance: .; j_gene: TRBJ1-4; CDR3aa: ASSLDRGRGTNEKLF
v_gene: TRBV5-4; len: 13; abundance: .; j_gene: TRBJ2-4; CDR3aa: ASSLSQGSGNIQY
v_gene: TRBV7-6; len: 13; abundance: .; j_gene: TRBJ1-3; CDR3aa: ASSLRGPVGNTIY
v_gene: TRBV11-3; len: 14; abundance: .; j_gene: TRBJ2-3; CDR3aa: ASTRWLAGGTDTQY
v_gene: TRBV4-1; len: 16; abundance: .; j_gene: TRBJ2-1; CDR3aa: ASSQDRPAGLSYNEQF
v_gene: TRBV7-9; len: 14; abundance: once; j_gene: TRBJ1-5; CDR3aa: ASSLGVGGEGQPQH
v_gene: TRBV27; len: 10; abundance: .; j_gene: TRBJ2-3; CDR3aa: ASSPSTDTQY
v_gene: TRBV7-9; len: 12; abundance: .; j_gene: TRBJ1-2; CDR3aa: ASSLDTSNYGYT
v_gene: TRBV7-9; len: 12; abundance: .; j_gene: TRBJ1-1; CDR3aa: ASSLDVWSTEAF
v_gene: TRBV19; len: 15; abundance: .; j_gene: TRBJ1-1; CDR3aa: ASSILPGQGFNTEAF
v_gene: TRBV5-6; len: 15; abundance: .; j_gene: TRBJ2-3; CDR3aa: ASSLASTSVGTDTQY